Listed below are T cell receptor beta chains from one sample, sequenced in a study of CD8 T cells in ankylosing spondylitis. Each CDR3 protein gets one entry after TCRdb re-called the 5' RACE reads with MiXCR. The data show about 360,000 distinct CDR3 sequences, 20% seen once. Source material: blood, either unsorted or a sorted T cell fraction (not recorded which). The source is a male donor with ankylosing spondylitis or in good health (not recorded which). Both conserved end residues are part of each CDR3. Fields, in order: D gene, V gene, CDR3 protein. D genes are given only for firm matches.

D: NA
V: TRBV7-9
CDR3: CASTPTEGAEAFF

D: NA
V: TRBV2
CDR3: CASSDGTLSSYNEQFF

D: NA
V: TRBV29-1
CDR3: CSVEGALETQYF

D: TRBD2
V: TRBV20-1
CDR3: CSAGVRGEGSRPYEQYF

D: TRBD1
V: TRBV7-9
CDR3: CASSLAQGLYEQYF

D: NA
V: TRBV7-9
CDR3: CASSLAFQGPYEQYF

D: NA
V: TRBV7-8
CDR3: CASSLAGLAETQYF

D: TRBD1
V: TRBV27
CDR3: CASSQTGIETQYF

D: TRBD2
V: TRBV20-1
CDR3: CSARELAGESSYNEQFF

D: NA
V: TRBV12-3/TRBV12-4
CDR3: CASGLAVSGEQFF

D: NA
V: TRBV28
CDR3: CASSFFGGNEQYF

D: NA
V: TRBV7-8
CDR3: CASSFYGAAQYF

D: TRBD2
V: TRBV7-8
CDR3: CASSAGTSGGVRADTQYF

D: NA
V: TRBV7-9
CDR3: CASSLGGIQLFF

D: TRBD1
V: TRBV7-9
CDR3: CASSPVGTEYQETQYF

D: NA
V: TRBV5-6
CDR3: CASSFTGLDTQYF

D: TRBD1
V: TRBV5-1
CDR3: CASSLTGGQIYEQYF

D: NA
V: TRBV3-1
CDR3: CASSHVGAGELFF

D: TRBD1
V: TRBV10-3
CDR3: CAISVRDSISEQYF

D: NA
V: TRBV29-1
CDR3: CSVESLRSGANVLTF

D: NA
V: TRBV19
CDR3: CASSPGGLQQFF

D: TRBD2
V: TRBV3-1
CDR3: CASSPTLAGGADTQYF

D: NA
V: TRBV5-1
CDR3: CASSVDTGGLQYF

D: NA
V: TRBV12-3/TRBV12-4
CDR3: CASRKYFGGTDTQYF

D: NA
V: TRBV12-3/TRBV12-4
CDR3: CASSSRLGGYNEQFF

D: NA
V: TRBV12-3/TRBV12-4
CDR3: CASSLGAGDFEAFF

D: NA
V: TRBV20-1
CDR3: CSATPGSGPPEETQYF

D: TRBD2
V: TRBV20-1
CDR3: CSAPGTSGSSYNEQFF

D: TRBD1
V: TRBV7-9
CDR3: CASSLSGTGVYEQYF

D: NA
V: TRBV30
CDR3: CAWSLLSYEQFF

D: NA
V: TRBV20-1
CDR3: CSARDYRGEFYEQYF

D: TRBD1
V: TRBV20-1
CDR3: CSARDGTGDWEQFF

D: NA
V: TRBV28
CDR3: CASSWEAITDTQYF

D: NA
V: TRBV6-1
CDR3: CASRPGSGSYNEQFF

D: NA
V: TRBV29-1
CDR3: CSVEDNGVLGANVLTF

D: NA
V: TRBV24-1
CDR3: CATSDWTKGETQYF

D: NA
V: TRBV7-9
CDR3: CASSLDRYEQFF

D: NA
V: TRBV7-2
CDR3: CASSLAGTGDTQYF

D: NA
V: TRBV12-3/TRBV12-4
CDR3: CASSFSLGSDEQFF

D: NA
V: TRBV12-3/TRBV12-4
CDR3: CASSLTDTQYF

D: NA
V: TRBV5-6
CDR3: CASSYRQNTEAFF

D: NA
V: TRBV2
CDR3: CASSDNQETYEQYF

D: TRBD2
V: TRBV28
CDR3: CASSSTSLNTGELFF

D: NA
V: TRBV4-2
CDR3: CASSQDAAPNTGELFF